These T cell receptor beta chains were read from a single sample in a study of blood T cell repertoires in COVID-19. Repertoires were generated with immunoSEQ multiplex PCR, while TCRdb's copy carries only in-frame clones and drops some. The data contain roughly 160,000 clones, around 87% of them seen just once; the ten biggest clones take up 0.99%. The sequenced material came from peripheral blood. The receptors shown here come from a man aged 18-30 years with acute or convalescent COVID-19. CDR3s include the opening cysteine and the closing phenylalanine or tryptophan. The order of the fields is D gene, clone size, V gene, J gene, CDR3 DNA, CDR3 protein. A D gene is named only where the DNA matches it firmly. Clone size is not always given. Where it is, it says once, few, many or a class for expanded clones.

NA	NA	TRBV7-9	TRBJ2-1	TGTGCCAGCAGCCCAACTAGTGGTGAGCAGTTCTTC	CASSPTSGEQFF
NA	NA	TRBV19	TRBJ2-1	TGTGCCTCGGGGTGGGGAAGTAATGAGCAGTTCTTC	CASGWGSNEQFF
TRBD1	NA	TRBV4-1	TRBJ1-2	TGCGCCAGCAGCTCCCCGGGGACAGGGGGCCCTAACTATGGCTACACCTTC	CASSSPGTGGPNYGYTF
NA	NA	TRBV7-6	TRBJ2-2	TGTGCCAGCAGCCAGACAGGCCCGTTCGCCGGGGAGCTGTTTTTT	CASSQTGPFAGELFF
TRBD1	NA	TRBV11-2	TRBJ2-5	TGTGCCAGCAGCTTAGGTTTGACAGGGGGGCAAGAGACCCAGTACTTC	CASSLGLTGGQETQYF
NA	NA	TRBV7-9	TRBJ2-1	TGTGCCAGCAGCCCTCCTTTATCGGGGTCTATCTCCTACAATGAGCAGTTCTTC	CASSPPLSGSISYNEQFF
NA	NA	TRBV2	TRBJ1-5	TGTGCCAGCAGTGAAGCGCTTCCCGGGAGCAATCAGCCCCAGCATTTT	CASSEALPGSNQPQHF
NA	NA	TRBV2	TRBJ2-2	TGTGCCAGCACCGCGGGGCCGATCGGGGAGCTGTTTTTT	CASTAGPIGELFF
TRBD1	NA	TRBV6-5	TRBJ1-5	TGTGCCAGCAGGACAGGGGTTCAGCCCCAGCATTTT	CASRTGVQPQHF
TRBD1	NA	TRBV18	TRBJ2-5	TGTGCCAGCTCACGCTCGACAGGGGGCCAAGAGACCCAGTACTTC	CASSRSTGGQETQYF
TRBD2	NA	TRBV7-7	TRBJ2-1	TGTGCCAGCAGCTTTCAAGCGGGGGACAATGAGCAGTTCTTC	CASSFQAGDNEQFF
TRBD1	NA	TRBV2	TRBJ1-1	TGTGCCAGCATGAGGACAGGGGTGGACACTGAAGCTTTCTTT	CASMRTGVDTEAFF
TRBD2	few	TRBV27	TRBJ2-7	TGTGCCAGCAGTTTATCTTTGACTAGCGGGTACGAGCAGTACTTC	CASSLSLTSGYEQYF
NA	NA	TRBV30	TRBJ1-2	TGTGCCTGGAGCGAGTCTAACTATGGCTACACCTTC	CAWSESNYGYTF
TRBD1	NA	TRBV6-6	TRBJ2-4	TGTGCCAGCAGCCCGGGGACAGTCAAAAACATTCAGTACTTC	CASSPGTVKNIQYF
NA	NA	TRBV5-5	TRBJ1-2	TGTGCCAGCAGCTTGAATATACAGCGAGGGTCGAACTATGGCTACACCTTC	CASSLNIQRGSNYGYTF
TRBD1	NA	TRBV5-1	TRBJ1-4	TGCGCCAGCAGCTTGGGTCAGGGGGTCGAAAAACTGTTTTTT	CASSLGQGVEKLFF
NA	NA	TRBV30	TRBJ2-2	TGTGCCTGGAGTGTAGGGGGACCCGGGGAGCTGTTTTTT	CAWSVGGPGELFF
NA	NA	TRBV5-4	TRBJ2-5	TGTGCCAGCAGCTCCCCCACAGGGGAGACCCAGTACTTC	CASSSPTGETQYF
TRBD2	NA	TRBV7-9	TRBJ2-1	TGTGCCAGCAGCTTAGGATCGGGGGGCTACAATGAGCAGTTCTTC	CASSLGSGGYNEQFF
NA	NA	TRBV4-2	TRBJ1-1	TGTGCCGGCAGCCTACAGTTATCGGGGGTTGACACTGAAGCTTTCTTT	CAGSLQLSGVDTEAFF
TRBD1	NA	TRBV7-9	TRBJ1-3	TGTGCCAGCAGCTCCCGGGACAGGGACTACTACATTGGAAACACCATATATTTT	CASSSRDRDYYIGNTIYF
NA	NA	TRBV18	TRBJ1-4	TGTGCCAGCTCACAACAGTCAACTAATGAAAAACTGTTTTTT	CASSQQSTNEKLFF
NA	NA	TRBV6-5	TRBJ1-2	TGTGCCAGCAGCGCAGGGATTTTTAACTATGGCTACACCTTC	CASSAGIFNYGYTF
TRBD1	NA	TRBV11-3	TRBJ1-2	TGTGCCAGCAGCTTAGTGGACAGGGGGATCTATGGCTACACCTTC	CASSLVDRGIYGYTF
NA	NA	TRBV11-2	TRBJ2-3	TGTGCCAGCAGCTTGCGGGGTTCGGGGCTCACAGATACGCAGTATTTT	CASSLRGSGLTDTQYF
NA	NA	TRBV30	TRBJ1-4	TGTGCCTGGAGCCGGGACTCTGGTGAAAAACTGTTTTTT	CAWSRDSGEKLFF